This is a list of T cell receptor beta chains from one sample in a study of graft-versus-host responses after intestinal transplantation. Their cognate antigens are unknown. Sequencing used immunoSEQ multiplex PCR; TCRdb keeps in-frame clones, though not all of them. The sample lists tens of thousands of clones, over 80% occurring once. The sample in question was unstimulated CD8+ T cells sorted from spleen or lymph node cells, obtained before intestinal transplant. The receptors originated from a human donor who received an intestinal transplant. CDR3s include the opening cysteine and the closing phenylalanine or tryptophan. Each record gives: clone size, D gene, J gene, V gene, CDR3 DNA, CDR3 protein. A D gene is named only where the DNA matches it firmly. The size entry is marked missing in some rows and otherwise reads once, few, many or a size class.

. | TRBD1 | TRBJ2-3 | TRBV6-4 | TGTGCCAGCAGTGACGGGACAGGGGCAGATACGCAGTATTTT | CASSDGTGADTQYF
. | . | TRBJ2-1 | TRBV6-1 | TGTGCCAGCAGTGAAGCGCAACCGGAGCGGAGCTCCTACAATGAGCAGTTCTTC | CASSEAQPERSSYNEQFF
. | TRBD2 | TRBJ2-7 | TRBV5-1 | TGCGCCAGCAGTTTGGGACTAGCGGCCCACGAGCAGTACTTC | CASSLGLAAHEQYF
. | . | TRBJ2-5 | TRBV6-5 | TGTGCCAGCAGTTACCTAGGAGTTTCGGAGACCCAGTACTTC | CASSYLGVSETQYF
. | TRBD1 | TRBJ2-5 | TRBV12-5 | TGTGCTAGTGGTTCCCTCCGGGACAGCCAAGAGACCCAGTACTTC | CASGSLRDSQETQYF
. | . | TRBJ1-5 | TRBV7-8 | TGTGCCAGCAGCTTAGGGACAGTCAATCAGCCCCAGCATTTT | CASSLGTVNQPQHF
. | TRBD2 | TRBJ2-3 | TRBV30 | TGTGCCTGGAGTGGTAAGATAGCGGGGCTCGGGGATACGCAGTATTTT | CAWSGKIAGLGDTQYF
once | TRBD1 | TRBJ1-5 | TRBV2 | TGTGCCAGCAGTCCCGGGACAGTTCATAATCAGCCCCAGCATTTT | CASSPGTVHNQPQHF
. | TRBD2 | TRBJ2-1 | TRBV19 | TGTGCCAGTAGTCCTGCTAGCGGGGTAGAGCAGTTCTTC | CASSPASGVEQFF
. | TRBD2 | TRBJ2-3 | TRBV5-1 | TGCGCCAGCAGCTTGGACTGGGCTAGCGGGAGCGCAGATACGCAGTATTTT | CASSLDWASGSADTQYF
. | TRBD1 | TRBJ1-2 | TRBV6-6 | TGTGCCAGCAGTTACTTTCCGGGACAGAACTATGGCTACACCTTC | CASSYFPGQNYGYTF
. | . | TRBJ2-7 | TRBV6-6 | TGTGCCAGCAGTTACACGATTGTTTCAGGGCAGTACTTC | CASSYTIVSGQYF
. | . | TRBJ1-2 | TRBV19 | TGTGCCAGTAGTATTCGGGGGAACTATGGCTACACCTTC | CASSIRGNYGYTF
. | TRBD1 | TRBJ1-4 | TRBV11-2 | TGTGCCAGCAGCTTCTACAGGGGGGTAGGTGAAAAACTGTTTTTT | CASSFYRGVGEKLFF
. | . | TRBJ2-1 | TRBV28 | TGTGCCAGCAGTTTATGGGGGGAGGCGCACAATGAGCAGTTCTTC | CASSLWGEAHNEQFF
. | TRBD2 | TRBJ2-3 | TRBV14 | TGTGCCAGCAGCCAAGGCCTAGCGGGAGAGGGGGCAGATACGCAGTATTTT | CASSQGLAGEGADTQYF
. | . | TRBJ1-5 | TRBV5-6 | TGTGCCAGCAGCTTTGACAAATATAGCAATCAGCCCCAGCATTTT | CASSFDKYSNQPQHF
once | . | TRBJ1-5 | TRBV19 | TGTGTCAGTACCGACAGTAATCAGCCCCAGCATTTT | CVSTDSNQPQHF
. | . | TRBJ2-4 | TRBV1 | TGCACCAGCAGACCTGCTAGCGGGGGGACGCTAGCCAAAAACATTCAGTACTTC | CTSRPASGGTLAKNIQYF
. | . | TRBJ2-1 | TRBV13 | TGTGCCAGCAGCTTAGGCCCTAGGGGAAATGAGCAGTTCTTC | CASSLGPRGNEQFF
. | TRBD1 | TRBJ1-1 | TRBV5-6 | TGTGCCAGCAGCCATATACAGGGGGCCATGAACACTGAAGCTTTCTTT | CASSHIQGAMNTEAFF
. | TRBD2 | TRBJ2-1 | TRBV10-1 | TGCGTGCGCGGGGGGGCCTTGCGGGAGGGGATCAATGAGCAGTTCTTC | CVRGGALREGINEQFF
. | . | TRBJ1-1 | TRBV30 | TGTGCCTGGAGTGTAGACGGGAAAACTGAAGCTTTCTTT | CAWSVDGKTEAFF